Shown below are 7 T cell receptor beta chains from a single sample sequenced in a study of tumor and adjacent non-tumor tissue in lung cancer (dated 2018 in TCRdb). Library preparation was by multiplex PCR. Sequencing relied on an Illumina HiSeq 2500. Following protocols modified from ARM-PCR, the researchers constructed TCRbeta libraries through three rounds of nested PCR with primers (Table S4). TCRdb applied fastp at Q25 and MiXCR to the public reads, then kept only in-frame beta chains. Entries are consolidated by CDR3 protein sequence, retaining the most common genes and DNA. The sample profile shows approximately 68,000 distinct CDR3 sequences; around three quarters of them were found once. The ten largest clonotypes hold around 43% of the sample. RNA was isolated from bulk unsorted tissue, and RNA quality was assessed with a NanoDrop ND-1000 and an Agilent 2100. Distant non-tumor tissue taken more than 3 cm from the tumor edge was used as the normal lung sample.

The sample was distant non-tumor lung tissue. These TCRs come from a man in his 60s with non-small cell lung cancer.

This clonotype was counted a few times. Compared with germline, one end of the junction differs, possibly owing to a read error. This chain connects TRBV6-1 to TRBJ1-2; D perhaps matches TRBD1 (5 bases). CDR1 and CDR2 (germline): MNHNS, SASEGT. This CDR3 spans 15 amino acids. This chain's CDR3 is CASSDATRGYYGYTF. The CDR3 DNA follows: TGTGCCAGTAGTGACGCGACAAGGGGCTACTATGGCTACACCTTC.

The CDR3 loop reads CASSLGGGAYQPQHF. In DNA, the CDR3 is TGTGCCAGCAGTTTGGGGGGGGGCGCTTATCAGCCCCAGCATTTT. The V gene is TRBV28, the J gene TRBJ1-5, with D perhaps matching TRBD1 (6 bases). There are 15 residues in the CDR3. The germline V and J ends were trimmed by 3 bases and 5 bases, with 14 bases remaining between them. Germline lookup yields CDR1 MDHEN and CDR2 SYDVKM.

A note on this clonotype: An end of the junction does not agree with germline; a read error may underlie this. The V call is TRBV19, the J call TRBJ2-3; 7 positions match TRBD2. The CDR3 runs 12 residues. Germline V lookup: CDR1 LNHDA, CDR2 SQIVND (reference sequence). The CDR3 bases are TGTGTCAGTGGGGGGGTCCCAGATACGAAGTATTTT. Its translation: CVSGGVPDTKYF.

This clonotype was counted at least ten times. This CDR3 reads CSAHSDRVYGYTF. CDR3 bases: TGCAGTGCCCACTCCGACCGAGTCTATGGCTACACCTTC. The chain carries TRBV20-1 and TRBJ1-2, with D unclear. Germline CDR1 reads DFQATT; CDR2 reads SNEGSKA (reference sequence). Trimming cost V 6 bases and J 4 bases, with 15 bases left between them. The CDR3 has 13 amino acids.

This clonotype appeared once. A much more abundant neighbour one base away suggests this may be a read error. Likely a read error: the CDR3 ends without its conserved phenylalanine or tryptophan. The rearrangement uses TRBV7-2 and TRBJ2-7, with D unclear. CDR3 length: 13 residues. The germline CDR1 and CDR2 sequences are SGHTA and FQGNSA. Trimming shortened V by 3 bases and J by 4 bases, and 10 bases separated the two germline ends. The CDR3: CASSFARIYEQYY. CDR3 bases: TGTGCCAGCAGCTTCGCCCGGATTTACGAGCAGTACTAC.

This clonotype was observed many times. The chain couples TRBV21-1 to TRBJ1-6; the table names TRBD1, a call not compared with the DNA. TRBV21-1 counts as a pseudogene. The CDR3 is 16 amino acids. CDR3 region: CASSKRDGRLNSPLHF. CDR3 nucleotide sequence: TGTGCCAGCAGCAAACGGGACGGGAGATTGAATTCACCCCTCCACTTT.

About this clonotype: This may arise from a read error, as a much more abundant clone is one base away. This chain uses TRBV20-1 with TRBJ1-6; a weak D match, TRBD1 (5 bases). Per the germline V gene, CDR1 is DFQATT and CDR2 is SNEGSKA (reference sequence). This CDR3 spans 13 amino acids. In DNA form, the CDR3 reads TGCAGTGCTAGTAATCAGGGATCTTCACTCCTCCACTTT. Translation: CSASNQGSSLLHF.